Detailed here is one T cell receptor beta chain. Amplification used 60 Vbeta primers and 13 Jbeta primers. Assay: immunoSEQ multiplex PCR; the TCRdb copy retains only in-frame clones and omits some. The data hold about 220,000 clones, with around 80% observed a single time. The sample belongs to a study of cytomegalovirus exposure and HLA in healthy donors. CDR3 size: 15 residues. Trimming at V came to 5 bases and at J to 4 bases, leaving 10 bases not matched to a gene. Per germline, CDR1 LNHDA and CDR2 SQIVND (reference sequence). This chain joins TRBV19 and TRBJ1-1, with 7 bases identical to TRBD1. Sequencing was carried out using PBMCs. The source is a man in his forties in good health and CMV-seropositive. The CDR3 is CASSLQGGVGTEAFF. The CDR3 DNA is TGTGCCAGTAGTCTGCAGGGGGGCGTGGGCACTGAAGCTTTCTTT.